This entry lists 32 T cell receptor beta chains sequenced from one sample in a study of metastatic and nonmetastatic thyroid tumors. No patient had received any treatment before thyroid surgery. With MiXCR, TCRdb reprocessed the PCR reads. The sample has 6,000 to 7,000 clones, more than 25% seen once. The source material was tumor tissue. The receptors were sampled from a female donor with papillary thyroid cancer or a benign thyroid nodule (not recorded which). Some clones in this sample may be carry-over from other donors' samples.

This rearrangement joins TRBV30 to TRBJ2-7; TRBD1 agrees at 7 bases. There are 10 residues in the CDR3. With V trimmed by 4 bases and J by 12 bases, 6 bases remained unmatched. CDR1 and CDR2 (germline): GTSNPN, SVGIG (reference sequence). CDR3 amino acids: CAWMTDRLYF. The CDR3, as DNA: TGTGCCTGGATGACGGACAGGTTGTACTTC.

This clone was counted a single time. It is likely a read error, because the conserved phenylalanine at the end of the CDR3 is missing. The DNA is left out, because the CDR3 cannot be placed on it with certainty; the CDR3 is given as TCRdb lists it. The chain joins TRBV11-2 to TRBJ2-5; TRBD1 is the table's D call, not checked against the DNA. Ends included, the CDR3 has 16 residues. CDR1 and CDR2 (germline): SGHAT, FQNNGV. This chain's CDR3 is CASTLRPGTGWETKYY.

The chain employs TRBV5-1 and TRBJ2-7; 11 nucleotides match TRBD2. Germline V gene lookup returns CDR1 SGHRS and CDR2 YFSETQ. The J segment lost 4 bases and the V segment lost 0 bases, leaving 12 bases of the junction unmatched. This CDR3 has 18 amino acids. The CDR3 here is CASSLAPLAGDRGYEQYF. The CDR3, as DNA: TGCGCCAGCAGCTTGGCCCCACTAGCGGGAGACAGAGGATACGAGCAGTACTTC.

Comments on this clone: A read error may produce the germline difference seen at one junction end. The rearrangement links TRBV6-2 or TRBV6-3 to TRBJ2-7, with D possibly being TRBD1 or TRBD2 (5 bases each). There are 16 residues in the CDR3. The germline gives CDR1 MNHEY, CDR2 SVGEGT. As DNA, the CDR3 is TGTGCCCGCAAAGCTTCAGGACATGGGGGAATTTACGATCAGTACTTC. Translation: CARKASGHGGIYDQYF.

The chain carries TRBV20-1 and TRBJ2-7, with unresolved D. The V end was cut by 6 bases, the J end by 5 bases, with 20 bases between. The CDR3 is 14 amino acids. Germline CDR1 reads DFQATT; CDR2 reads SNEGSKA (reference sequence). DNA for the CDR3: TGCAGTGCCGGGTACATGGAAGGATTTAACGAGCAGTACTTC. It codes for CSAGYMEGFNEQYF.

In this sample, this clone turned up a few times. The J gene is TRBJ2-6, the V gene TRBV15; the D is unclear. The germline V gene encodes CDR1 LNHNV and CDR2 YYDKDF (reference sequence). Between the trimmed V and J ends, which lost 3 bases and 1 base, there was a span of 7 bases. The CDR3 totals 15 residues. The CDR3 reads CATSRDLSGANVLTF. CDR3 DNA: TGTGCCACCAGCAGGGACCTGTCTGGGGCCAACGTCCTGACTTTC.

In this sample, this clone turned up a few times. The chain links TRBV6-6 to TRBJ2-2; no reliable D call. This CDR3 is 15 amino acids long. Germline V gene lookup returns CDR1 MNHNY and CDR2 SVGAGI (reference sequence). V dropped 2 bases and J dropped 0 bases, with 7 bases sitting between them. In DNA form, the CDR3 reads TGTGCCAGCAGTTACGGGCAGCCGAACACCGGGGAGCTGTTTTTT. It yields the protein CASSYGQPNTGELFF.

The chain uses TRBV10-3 and TRBJ2-1; TRBD2 agrees at 14 bases. CDR3 length equals 16 residues. V lost 4 bases, J lost 9 bases, and 8 bases stayed unmatched. Germline CDR1 ENHRY, CDR2 SYGVKD. CDR3 loop: CAISGKGLAGVGEQFF. CDR3 nucleotides: TGTGCCATCAGTGGTAAGGGACTAGCGGGAGTGGGTGAGCAGTTCTTC.

The V gene is TRBV7-2, the J gene TRBJ1-1; D is unresolved. The CDR3 runs 14 residues. Germline loops: CDR1 SGHTA, CDR2 FQGNSA. Trimming removed 1 base from V and 5 bases from J, with 11 bases in between. CDR3 nucleotides: TGTGCCAGCAGCTTAGAGGTGGCAGCAACTGAAGCTTTCTTT. Amino acids: CASSLEVAATEAFF.

This clone is judged medium-sized. The V and J genes are TRBV6-1 and TRBJ2-5; 9 positions agree with TRBD2. V lost 2 bases to trimming and J lost 4 bases; unmatched junction nucleotides: 2. CDR3 length equals 14 residues. Germline values: CDR1 MNHNS, CDR2 SASEGT. The CDR3 region has the DNA TGTGCCAGCAGTGAAACAGCGGGAGGAGAGACCCAGTACTTC. This encodes CASSETAGGETQYF.

V gene TRBV6-1 combines with J gene TRBJ2-3; 9 bases line up with TRBD1. Germline CDR1 is MNHNS and CDR2 is SASEGT. The CDR3 has 15 amino acids. After removal of 7 bases from V and 5 bases from J, the junction contained 10 bases not matched to a gene. CDR3 amino acids: CASTSGQGRGDTQYF. CDR3 coding DNA: TGTGCCAGCACCTCAGGACAGGGGAGGGGAGATACGCAGTATTTT.

The chain recombines TRBV9 with TRBJ2-1, with unresolved D. Trimming took off 4 bases at V and 1 base at J, with 18 bases between the two ends. CDR1 and CDR2 (germline): SGDLS, YYNGEE. The CDR3 totals 17 residues. In nucleotides, the CDR3 is TGTGCCAGCAGCCTGGGCCACCCAAGTAGTTCCTACAATGAGCAGTTCTTC. It encodes CASSLGHPSSSYNEQFF. Full variable domain (remainder filled in from reference TRBV9 and TRBJ2-1): DSGVTQTPKHLITATGQRVTLRCSPRSGDLSVYWYQQSLDQGLQFLIQYYNGEERAKGNILERFSAQQFPDLHSELNLSSLELGDSALYFCASSLGHPSSSYNEQFFGPGTRLTVL.

This clone was found many times. This could be a read error, since a much larger clone is one nucleotide away. This sample also contains other DNA sequences that code for the same CDR3. The rearrangement links TRBV12-3 or TRBV12-4 to TRBJ2-5; 9 bases agree with TRBD1. The length of the CDR3 is 15 residues. The CDR3 DNA reads as TGTGCTAGCAGTTCCCGGGACAGGGAATCGGAGACCCAGTACTTC. Residues: CASSSRDRESETQYF.

By share, this clone counts as medium-sized (0.01 to 0.1%). The chain links TRBV5-1 to TRBJ1-1; D not resolved. The ends were cut back, 4 bases at V and 6 bases at J, with 13 bases in the middle. CDR1 is SGHRS and CDR2 is YFSETQ in the germline V gene. This CDR3 has 13 amino acids. CDR3 region: CASSPLRGSEAFF. In nucleotides, the CDR3 is TGCGCCAGCAGCCCGCTCCGGGGATCTGAAGCTTTCTTT.

The V and J genes are TRBV28 and TRBJ1-6; tentative D call: TRBD1 (6 bases). The CDR3 is 12 residues long. Looked up from germline, CDR1 is MDHEN and CDR2 is SYDVKM. Trimming removed 5 bases from V and 14 bases from J, with 13 bases in between. The CDR3 reads CASSPPRGALHF. The CDR3 DNA reads as TGTGCCAGCAGTCCCCCCAGGGGTGCCCTCCACTTT.

This clone rates as medium-sized. This chain uses TRBV19 with TRBJ1-5, with 9 bases that match TRBD1. The junction had 10 bases not matched to a gene; V was cut back by 7 bases and J by 6 bases. CDR1 and CDR2 from the germline V gene are LNHDA and SQIVND (reference sequence). This CDR3 is 15 amino acids long. The CDR3 nucleotides are TGTGCCAGTAATTATTTGGGACAGGGCGGTCAGCCCCAGCATTTT. It translates to CASNYLGQGGQPQHF. Variable domain in full (rest from reference TRBV19 and TRBJ1-5): DGGITQSPKYLFRKEGQNVTLSCEQNLNHDAMYWYRQDPGQGLRLIYYSQIVNDFQKGDIAEGYSVSREKKESFPLTVTSAQKNPTAFYLCASNYLGQGGQPQHFGDGTRLSIL.

In DNA, the CDR3 is TGTGCCAGCAGCGTATGGGGACTAGCGGGAGTGGGCTCCTACAATGAGCAGTTCTTC. It is translated as CASSVWGLAGVGSYNEQFF. The chain joins TRBV9 to TRBJ2-1; 14 bases map to TRBD2. Trimming at V came to 1 base and at J to 0 bases, leaving 6 bases not matched to a gene. This CDR3 comprises 19 residues. In germline, CDR1 is SGDLS, CDR2 YYNGEE. Filled out from reference TRBV9 and TRBJ2-1, the complete variable domain reads DSGVTQTPKHLITATGQRVTLRCSPRSGDLSVYWYQQSLDQGLQFLIQYYNGEERAKGNILERFSAQQFPDLHSELNLSSLELGDSALYFCASSVWGLAGVGSYNEQFFGPGTRLTVL.

A remark on this clone: In this CDR3 the conserved last residue, phenylalanine or tryptophan, is missing, so a read error is likely. V usage is TRBV11-2 and J usage is TRBJ2-1; 8 bases line up with TRBD2. Germline V CDR1 and CDR2: SGHAT, FQNNGV. The CDR3 sequence is 16 residues long. V shed 9 bases and J 5 bases; nucleotides not matched to a gene: 15. In nucleotides, the CDR3 is TGTGCCAGTAGCGTGAGACATATAGCGGGGAACAATGAGCAGTTCCTC. Protein sequence: CASSVRHIAGNNEQFL.

The V call is TRBV4-2, the J call TRBJ2-7, with 8 bases fitting TRBD2. Losses at the gene ends were 4 bases for V and 5 bases for J; bases not matched to a gene: 13. Germline CDR1 LGHNA, CDR2 YNFKEQ. The CDR3 contains 16 residues. The CDR3 nucleotides read TGTGCCAGCAGCCCCACTACCGGGACTAGGAGCCACGAGCAGTACTTC. Its protein product is CASSPTTGTRSHEQYF.

The chain joins TRBV19 to TRBJ1-1; unclear D gene. With 3 bases removed from V and 0 bases from J, the gap between germline ends came to 8 bases. The V gene's germline CDR1 is LNHDA and CDR2 SQIVND (reference sequence). The CDR3 extends over 14 amino acids. The CDR3 loop reads CASSIGAMNTEAFF. The CDR3 DNA reads TGTGCCAGTAGTATCGGAGCCATGAACACTGAAGCTTTCTTT.

In this sample, this clone is medium-sized. The chain uses TRBV11-2 and TRBJ2-1; weak D call: TRBD2 (6 bases). Trimming pared 1 base from V and 10 bases from J, leaving 17 bases between. The CDR3 totals 15 residues. Germline loops: CDR1 SGHAT, CDR2 FQNNGV. CDR3 amino acids: CASSLAYTGGSEQFF. The CDR3 bases are TGTGCCAGCAGCTTAGCCTACACCGGGGGTTCGGAGCAGTTCTTC. The whole variable domain, remainder taken from reference TRBV11-2 and TRBJ2-1, is EAGVAQSPRYKIIEKRQSVAFWCNPISGHATLYWYQQILGQGPKLLIQFQNNGVVDDSQLPKDRFSAERLKGVDSTLKIQPAKLEDSAVYLCASSLAYTGGSEQFFGPGTRLTVL.

There are many counts of this clone. This sequence joins TRBV7-2 and TRBJ2-1; 15 bases are shared with TRBD2. The trim removed 5 bases at V and 0 bases at J, leaving 8 bases unmatched. Looked up from germline, CDR1 is SGHTA and CDR2 is FQGNSA. The CDR3 runs 19 residues. CDR3 in DNA: TGTGCCAGCAGCGCCACCGGGACTAGCGGGAGGAGCTCCTACAATGAGCAGTTCTTC. Translation gives CASSATGTSGRSSYNEQFF.

The chain carries TRBV28 and TRBJ1-5; 7 bases line up with TRBD1. The germline gives CDR1 MDHEN, CDR2 SYDVKM. V was clipped by 2 bases and J by 7 bases; unmatched bases: 8. The CDR3 length is 15 residues. CDR3: CASSLAKGARQPQHF. The CDR3 DNA follows: TGTGCCAGCAGTTTAGCTAAGGGGGCCAGGCAGCCCCAGCATTTT.

The chain carries TRBV30 and TRBJ1-2; 8 nucleotides align to TRBD1. The CDR3 is 14 residues long. J lost 7 bases, V lost 1 base, and 8 bases had no gene match. In germline, CDR1 is GTSNPN, CDR2 SVGIG (reference sequence). The CDR3 bases are TGTGCCTGGAGTGACCTTACAGGGGGAGCTGGCTACACCTTC. It is translated as CAWSDLTGGAGYTF. The complete variable domain, with remaining parts taken from reference TRBV30 and TRBJ1-2, reads SQTIHQWPATLVQPVGSPLSLECTVEGTSNPNLYWYRQAAGRGLQLLFYSVGIGQISSEVPQNLSASRPQDRQFILSSKKLLLSDSGFYLCAWSDLTGGAGYTFGSGTRLTVV.

This clone rates as medium-sized. V gene TRBV2 combines with J gene TRBJ2-1; 12 bases are a match to TRBD2. The CDR3 covers 16 residues. V lost 6 bases and J lost 4; bases outside the gene matches: 7. CDR1 SNHLY and CDR2 FYNNEI come from the germline V gene. CDR3 bases: TGTGCCAGCAGCGGGACTAGCGGGCCCTTGTACAATGAGCAGTTCTTC. This encodes CASSGTSGPLYNEQFF.

In this sample, this clone turned up a few times. The chain has TRBV10-3 and TRBJ2-3; 11 bases align to TRBD2. Trimming removed 8 bases from V and 0 bases from J; junction bases left unmatched: 4. Germline V CDR1 and CDR2: ENHRY, SYGVKD. This CDR3 spans 15 amino acids. CDR3 sequence (DNA): TGTGCCATCGGGGGACTAGCGGATAGCACAGATACGCAGTATTTT. It is translated as CAIGGLADSTDTQYF.

This rearrangement joins TRBV19 to TRBJ1-1; D possibly corresponds to TRBD1 (6 bases). CDR3 length: 16 amino acids. V was clipped by 6 bases and J by 4 bases, with 21 bases between them. Looked up from germline, CDR1 is LNHDA and CDR2 is SQIVND (reference sequence). The DNA of the CDR3 is TGTGCCAGTAGAATCCGGGGGCAGGGGCCGAGCACTGAAGCTTTCTTT. It specifies CASRIRGQGPSTEAFF.

The chain carries TRBV12-3 or TRBV12-4 and TRBJ1-6, with D unclear. The CDR3 length is 14 residues. V lost 6 bases and J 8 bases, leaving 14 bases between the germline ends. CDR3 coding DNA: TGTGCCAGCAGCCGTAGTGGGGTAGATTCACCCCTCCACTTT. Protein sequence: CASSRSGVDSPLHF.

This clone ranks as medium-sized. This rearrangement joins TRBV6-1 to TRBJ1-2; 10 bases are a match to TRBD1. Germline values: CDR1 MNHNS, CDR2 SASEGT. CDR3 length: 16 amino acids. V trimming: 4 bases; J trimming: 4 bases; junction bases outside the gene matches: 9. Written as DNA, the CDR3 is TGTGCCAGCAGTGGGACAGGGGGACGACGGTTCTATGGCTACACCTTC. It translates to CASSGTGGRRFYGYTF.

The chain uses TRBV2 and TRBJ2-2; TRBD1 might be the D (5 bases). The V gene lost 7 bases and the J gene lost 1 base, with 10 bases spanning the gap. There are 14 residues in the CDR3. CDR1 and CDR2 from the germline V gene are SNHLY and FYNNEI. CDR3 sequence reads: CASKEQENTGELFF. CDR3 coding DNA: TGTGCCAGCAAAGAACAGGAGAACACCGGGGAGCTGTTTTTT.

The rearrangement uses TRBV7-2 and TRBJ2-7; 9 positions match TRBD1. In germline, CDR1 is SGHTA, CDR2 FQGNSA. The V and J ends lost 5 bases and 3 bases, in that order; junction bases with no gene match: 8. The CDR3 consists of 15 residues. For the CDR3, the DNA is TGTGCCAGCAGCCCGACGGCGGGACAGGGCTACGAGCAGTACTTC. It encodes CASSPTAGQGYEQYF.

The chain employs TRBV7-8 and TRBJ2-2, with 10 bases identical to TRBD2. J gave up 6 bases and V 3 bases, and 1 base lay outside the gene matches. Germline CDR1 SGHVS, CDR2 FQNEAQ. This CDR3 is built from 14 residues. For the CDR3, the DNA is TGTGCCAGCAGCTTTGGGACTAGCGCCGGGGAGCTGTTTTTT. This codes for CASSFGTSAGELFF.